One sample yielded the 7 T cell receptor beta chains listed below, sequenced in a study of T cells in Graves' hyperthyroidism and ophthalmopathy. The source material, RNA transcripts, was used to amplify TCR beta CDR3 regions. The HTBI primer set served for first-round RT-PCR of the TCR CDR3. Each CDR3 protein gets one entry after TCRdb re-called the multiplex PCR reads with MiXCR. The sample consists of fewer than 450,000 distinct CDR3 sequences, about a sixth of them appearing once. Sequenced material: blood. These receptors all stem from a woman between 25 and 40 years old with Graves' hyperthyroidism that later progressed to Graves' ophthalmopathy.

This clonotype showed up many times. The J gene is TRBJ1-6, the V gene TRBV7-9; no firm D call. V dropped 4 bases and J dropped 5 bases, with 9 bases sitting between them. CDR3 size: 14 residues. Germline assignment: CDR1 SEHNR and CDR2 FQNEAQ (reference sequence). DNA of the CDR3: TGTGCCAGCAGCTCCCCGGGGAATAATTCACCCCTCCACTTT. It specifies CASSSPGNNSPLHF.

The rearrangement links TRBV10-3 to TRBJ2-1; 8 nucleotides agree with TRBD2. The length of the CDR3 is 17 residues. Unmatched junction bases numbered 13, after V lost 2 bases and J lost 7 bases. The germline V gene encodes CDR1 ENHRY and CDR2 SYGVKD. CDR3 sequence (DNA): TGTGCCATCAGTGAGAGGCGGGGGGCCGCAAGCATTAATGAGCAGTTCTTC. It specifies CAISERRGAASINEQFF.

This clonotype showed up just a few times. V usage is TRBV2 and J usage is TRBJ2-4; 8 bases map to TRBD1. Trimming took 7 bases from V and 1 from J; bases not matched to a gene: 15. The CDR3 is 18 residues long. In germline, CDR1 is SNHLY, CDR2 FYNNEI. The CDR3 protein is CASNPGQASRWAKNIQYF. The CDR3 bases are TGTGCCAGCAATCCGGGACAGGCGAGTAGGTGGGCCAAAAACATTCAGTACTTC. Supplemented by reference TRBV2 and TRBJ2-4, the full variable domain reads EPEVTQTPSHQVTQMGQEVILRCVPISNHLYFYWYRQILGQKVEFLVSFYNNEISEKSEIFDDQFSVERPDGSNFTLKIRSTKLEDSAMYFCASNPGQASRWAKNIQYFGAGTRLSVL.

At least ten counts were recorded for this clonotype. J is TRBJ1-3 and V is TRBV20-1, with unresolved D. In germline, CDR1 is DFQATT, CDR2 SNEGSKA (reference sequence). The CDR3 consists of 14 residues. V dropped 1 base and J dropped 5 bases, with 12 bases sitting between them. CDR3 DNA sequence: TGCAGTGCTAGAGTTACGGAATCCCGAAACACCATATATTTT. It specifies CSARVTESRNTIYF.

This clonotype was recorded at least ten times. V usage is TRBV9 and J usage is TRBJ2-2; D might be TRBD1 (5 bases). The V gene's germline CDR1 is SGDLS and CDR2 YYNGEE. Between the trimmed V and J ends, which lost 2 bases and 9 bases, there was a span of 8 bases. The CDR3 loop spans 12 amino acids. This CDR3 is CASSVQGRELFF. CDR3 in DNA: TGTGCCAGCAGCGTCCAGGGCAGGGAGCTGTTTTTT.

This clonotype appeared a few times. The chain carries TRBV20-1 and TRBJ1-1; 7 bases line up with TRBD1. Per the germline V gene, CDR1 is DFQATT and CDR2 is SNEGSKA (reference sequence). The CDR3 extends over 13 amino acids. V trimming: 6 bases; J trimming: 3 bases; junction bases outside the gene matches: 7. The CDR3 sequence is CSARDSWDTEAFF. In DNA, the CDR3 is TGCAGTGCGAGGGACAGTTGGGACACTGAAGCTTTCTTT.

This sequence joins TRBV20-1 and TRBJ1-4, with 7 bases aligning to TRBD1. This CDR3 contains 12 residues. Germline CDR1 reads DFQATT; CDR2 reads SNEGSKA (reference sequence). CDR3 amino acids: CAYLGQNEKLFF. The CDR3 DNA reads TGCGCTTACCTGGGACAGAATGAAAAACTGTTTTTT.